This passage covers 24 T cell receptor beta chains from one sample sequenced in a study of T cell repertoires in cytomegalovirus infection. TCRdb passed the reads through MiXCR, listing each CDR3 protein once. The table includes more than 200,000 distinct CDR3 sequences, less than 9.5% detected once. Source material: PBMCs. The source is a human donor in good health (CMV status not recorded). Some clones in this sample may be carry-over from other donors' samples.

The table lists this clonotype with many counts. CDR3 amino acids: CASSLVASGRTNYEQYF. The DNA for the CDR3 is TGTGCCAGCAGCTTAGTAGCTAGCGGGAGGACTAACTACGAGCAGTACTTC. The chain links TRBV7-2 to TRBJ2-7; 11 bases fit TRBD2. This CDR3 has 17 residues. Germline loops: CDR1 SGHTA, CDR2 FQGNSA. J lost 3 bases, V lost 1 base, and 8 bases had no gene match.

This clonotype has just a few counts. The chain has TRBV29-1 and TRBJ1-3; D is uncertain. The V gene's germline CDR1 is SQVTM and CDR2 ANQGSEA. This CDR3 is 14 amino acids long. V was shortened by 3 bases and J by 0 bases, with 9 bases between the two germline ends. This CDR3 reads CSVDVGSSGNTIYF. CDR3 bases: TGCAGCGTTGATGTGGGGTCCTCTGGAAACACCATATATTTT.

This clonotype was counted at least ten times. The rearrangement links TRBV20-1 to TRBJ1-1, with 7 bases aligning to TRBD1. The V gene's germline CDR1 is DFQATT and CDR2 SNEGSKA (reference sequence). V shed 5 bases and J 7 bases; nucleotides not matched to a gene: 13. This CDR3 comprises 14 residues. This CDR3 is CSADWDSSTGEAFF. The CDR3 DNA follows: TGCAGTGCTGACTGGGACAGTTCGACCGGTGAAGCTTTCTTT.

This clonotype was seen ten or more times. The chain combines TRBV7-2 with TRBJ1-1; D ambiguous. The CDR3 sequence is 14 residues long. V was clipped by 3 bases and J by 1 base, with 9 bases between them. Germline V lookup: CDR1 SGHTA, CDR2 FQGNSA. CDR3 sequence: CASSFDSGNTEAFF. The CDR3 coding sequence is TGTGCCAGCAGCTTCGATTCTGGGAACACTGAAGCTTTCTTT.

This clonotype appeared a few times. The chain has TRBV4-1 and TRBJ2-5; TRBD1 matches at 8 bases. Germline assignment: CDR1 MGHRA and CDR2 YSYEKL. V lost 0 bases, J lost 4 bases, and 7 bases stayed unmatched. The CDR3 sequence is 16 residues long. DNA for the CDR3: TGCGCCAGCAGCCAAGAGGGCGCAGGGGGCCTAGAGACCCAGTACTTC. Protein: CASSQEGAGGLETQYF.

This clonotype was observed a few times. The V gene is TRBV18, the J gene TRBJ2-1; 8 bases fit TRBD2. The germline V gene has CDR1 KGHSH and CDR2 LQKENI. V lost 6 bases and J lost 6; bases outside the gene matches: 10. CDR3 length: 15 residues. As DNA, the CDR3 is TGTGCCAGCTCTAAACGGGGGGGCCTGGGCAATGAGCAGTTCTTC. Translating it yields CASSKRGGLGNEQFF.

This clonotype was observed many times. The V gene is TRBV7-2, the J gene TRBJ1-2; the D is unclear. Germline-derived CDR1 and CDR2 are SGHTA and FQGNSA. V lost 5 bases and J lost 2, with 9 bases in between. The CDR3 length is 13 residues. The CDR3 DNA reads TGTGCCAGCAGCCCCTCGCCAAACTATGGCTACACCTTC. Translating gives CASSPSPNYGYTF.

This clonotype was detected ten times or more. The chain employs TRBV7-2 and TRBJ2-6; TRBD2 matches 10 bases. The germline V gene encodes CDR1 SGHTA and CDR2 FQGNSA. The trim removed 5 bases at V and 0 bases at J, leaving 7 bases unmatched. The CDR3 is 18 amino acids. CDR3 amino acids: CASSIHSGGPSGANVLTF. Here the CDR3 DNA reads TGTGCCAGCAGCATACATAGCGGGGGGCCCTCTGGGGCCAACGTCCTGACTTTC.

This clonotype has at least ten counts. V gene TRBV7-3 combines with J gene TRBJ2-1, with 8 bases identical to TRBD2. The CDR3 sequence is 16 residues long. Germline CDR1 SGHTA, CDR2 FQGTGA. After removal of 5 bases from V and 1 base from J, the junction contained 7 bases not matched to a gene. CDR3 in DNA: TGTGCCAGCAGCCCAACTAGCGGACAGTCCTACAATGAGCAGTTCTTC. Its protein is CASSPTSGQSYNEQFF.

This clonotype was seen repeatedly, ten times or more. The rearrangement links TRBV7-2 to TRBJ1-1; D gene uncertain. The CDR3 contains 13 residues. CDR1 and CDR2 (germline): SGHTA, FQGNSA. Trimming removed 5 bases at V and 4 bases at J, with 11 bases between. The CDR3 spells CASSPLRATEAFF. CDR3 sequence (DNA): TGTGCCAGCAGCCCACTCAGAGCCACTGAAGCTTTCTTT.

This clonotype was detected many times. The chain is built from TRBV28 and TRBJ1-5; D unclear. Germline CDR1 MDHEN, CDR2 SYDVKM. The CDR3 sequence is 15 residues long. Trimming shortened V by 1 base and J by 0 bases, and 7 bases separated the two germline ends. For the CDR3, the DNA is TGTGCCAGCAGTTTATCGACACCTAGCAATCAGCCCCAGCATTTT. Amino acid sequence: CASSLSTPSNQPQHF.

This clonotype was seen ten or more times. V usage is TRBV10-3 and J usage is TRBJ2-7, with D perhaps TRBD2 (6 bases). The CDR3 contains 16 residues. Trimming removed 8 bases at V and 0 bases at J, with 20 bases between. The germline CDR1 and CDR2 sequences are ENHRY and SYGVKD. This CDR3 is CAIGGPSEGLSYEQYF. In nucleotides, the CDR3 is TGTGCCATCGGGGGTCCTTCCGAGGGACTCTCCTACGAGCAGTACTTC.

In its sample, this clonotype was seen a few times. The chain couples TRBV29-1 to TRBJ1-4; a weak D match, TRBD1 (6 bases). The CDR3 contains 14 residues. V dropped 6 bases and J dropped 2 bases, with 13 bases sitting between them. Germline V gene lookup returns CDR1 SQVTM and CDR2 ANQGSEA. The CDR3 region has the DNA TGCAGCGTCCCGGGAGGGGGGACTAATGAAAAACTGTTTTTT. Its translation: CSVPGGGTNEKLFF. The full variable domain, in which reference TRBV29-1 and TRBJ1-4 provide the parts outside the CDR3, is SAVISQKPSRDICQRGTSLTIQCQVDSQVTMMFWYRQQPGQSLTLIATANQGSEATYESGFVIDKFPISRPNLTFSTLTVSNMSPEDSSIYLCSVPGGGTNEKLFFGSGTQLSVL.

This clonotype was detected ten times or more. This chain's CDR3 is CASSLEDLRGSEQYF. The CDR3 coding sequence is TGTGCCAGCAGCTTGGAGGACCTTAGAGGTTCCGAGCAGTACTTC. The chain recombines TRBV7-9 with TRBJ2-7, with D possibly matching TRBD2 (5 bases). Germline loops: CDR1 SEHNR, CDR2 FQNEAQ (reference sequence). V was clipped by 3 bases and J by 6 bases, with 18 bases between them. This CDR3 is 15 amino acids long.

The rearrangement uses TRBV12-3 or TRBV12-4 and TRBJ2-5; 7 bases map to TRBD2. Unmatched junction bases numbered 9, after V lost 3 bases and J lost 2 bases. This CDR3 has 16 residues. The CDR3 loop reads CASSFDLGGGQETQYF. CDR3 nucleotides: TGTGCCAGCAGTTTCGATCTGGGGGGGGGGCAAGAGACCCAGTACTTC.

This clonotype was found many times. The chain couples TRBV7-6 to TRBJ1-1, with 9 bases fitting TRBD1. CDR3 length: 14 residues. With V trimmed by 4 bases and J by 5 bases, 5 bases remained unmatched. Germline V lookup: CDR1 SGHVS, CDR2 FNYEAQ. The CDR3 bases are TGTGCCAGCAGCTCACAGGGGGCGCGAACTGAAGCTTTCTTT. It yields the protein CASSSQGARTEAFF. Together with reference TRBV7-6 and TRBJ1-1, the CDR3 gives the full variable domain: GAGVSQSPRYKVTKRGQDVALRCDPISGHVSLYWYRQALGQGPEFLTYFNYEAQQDKSGLPNDRFSAERPEGSISTLTIQRTEQRDSAMYRCASSSQGARTEAFFGQGTRLTVV.

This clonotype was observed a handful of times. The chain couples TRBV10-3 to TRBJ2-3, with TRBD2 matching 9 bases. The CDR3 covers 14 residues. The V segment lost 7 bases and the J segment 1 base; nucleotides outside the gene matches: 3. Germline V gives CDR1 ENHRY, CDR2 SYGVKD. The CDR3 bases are TGTGCCATCAATATAGCGGGGGGCACAGATACGCAGTATTTT. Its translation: CAINIAGGTDTQYF.

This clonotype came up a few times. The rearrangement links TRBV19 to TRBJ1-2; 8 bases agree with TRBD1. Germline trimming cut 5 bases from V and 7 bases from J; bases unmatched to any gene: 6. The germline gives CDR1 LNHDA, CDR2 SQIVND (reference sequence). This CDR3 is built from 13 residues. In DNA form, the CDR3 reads TGTGCCAGTAGTCGGGACAGGTCTTTTGGCTACACCTTC. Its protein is CASSRDRSFGYTF.

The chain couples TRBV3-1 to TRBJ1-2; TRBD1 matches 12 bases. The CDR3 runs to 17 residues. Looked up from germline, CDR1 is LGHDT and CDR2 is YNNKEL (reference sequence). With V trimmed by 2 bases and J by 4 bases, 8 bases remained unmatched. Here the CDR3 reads CASSQRGRDRGPYGYTF. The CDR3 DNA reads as TGTGCCAGCAGCCAAAGAGGACGGGACAGGGGGCCCTATGGCTACACCTTC. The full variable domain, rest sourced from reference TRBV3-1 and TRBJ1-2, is DTAVSQTPKYLVTQMGNDKSIKCEQNLGHDTMYWYKQDSKKFLKIMFSYNNKELIINETVPNRFSPKSPDKAHLNLHINSLELGDSAVYFCASSQRGRDRGPYGYTFGSGTRLTVV.

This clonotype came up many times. The CDR3 sequence is CASGLGYQEQYF. The CDR3 region has the DNA TGTGCCAGCGGGTTGGGCTACCAGGAGCAGTACTTC. This chain uses TRBV28 with TRBJ2-7; D not certain. The CDR3 has 12 amino acids. Germline values: CDR1 MDHEN, CDR2 SYDVKM. Trimming cost V 8 bases and J 7 bases, with 15 bases left between them. The full variable domain, completed using reference TRBV28 and TRBJ2-7, is DVKVTQSSRYLVKRTGEKVFLECVQDMDHENMFWYRQDPGLGLRLIYFSYDVKMKEKGDIPEGYSVSREKKERFSLILESASTNQTSMYLCASGLGYQEQYFGPGTRLTVT.

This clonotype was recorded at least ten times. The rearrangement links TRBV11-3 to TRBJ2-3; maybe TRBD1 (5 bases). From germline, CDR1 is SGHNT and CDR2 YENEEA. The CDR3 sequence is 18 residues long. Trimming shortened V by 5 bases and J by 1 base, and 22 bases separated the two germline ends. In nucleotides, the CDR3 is TGTGCCAGCAGCAAACCCTTGGACACCCTCTCACGCACAGATACGCAGTATTTT. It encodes CASSKPLDTLSRTDTQYF. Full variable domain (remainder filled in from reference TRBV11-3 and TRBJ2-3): EAGVVQSPRYKIIEKKQPVAFWCNPISGHNTLYWYLQNLGQGPELLIRYENEEAVDDSQLPKDRFSAERLKGVDSTLKIQPAELGDSAVYLCASSKPLDTLSRTDTQYFGPGTRLTVL.

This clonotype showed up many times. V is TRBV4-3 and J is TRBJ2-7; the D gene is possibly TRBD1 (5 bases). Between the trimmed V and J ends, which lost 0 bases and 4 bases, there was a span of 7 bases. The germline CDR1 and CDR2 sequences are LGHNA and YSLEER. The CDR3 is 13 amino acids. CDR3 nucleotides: TGCGCCAGCAGCCAAGAATCAGGGTACGAGCAGTACTTC. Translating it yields CASSQESGYEQYF.

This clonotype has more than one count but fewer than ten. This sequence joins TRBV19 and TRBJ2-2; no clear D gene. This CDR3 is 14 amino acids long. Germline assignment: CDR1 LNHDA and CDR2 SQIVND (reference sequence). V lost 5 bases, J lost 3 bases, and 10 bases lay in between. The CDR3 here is CASSLRPHTGELFF. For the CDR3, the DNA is TGTGCCAGTAGTCTTCGCCCCCACACCGGGGAGCTGTTTTTT.

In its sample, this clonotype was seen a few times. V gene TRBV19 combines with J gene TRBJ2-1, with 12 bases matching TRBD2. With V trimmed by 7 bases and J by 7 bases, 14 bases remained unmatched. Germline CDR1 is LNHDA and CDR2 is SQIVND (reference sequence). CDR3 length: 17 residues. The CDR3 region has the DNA TGTGCCAGTAACCACCCCGGCGGACTAGCGGGGTTGAATGAGCAGTTCTTC. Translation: CASNHPGGLAGLNEQFF.